This entry describes one TCR beta chain. The V gene end was trimmed by 4 bases and the J gene end by 7 bases; junction bases not matched to a gene: 11. CDR1 and CDR2 from the germline V gene are SGHTA and FQGNSA. The CDR3 runs 16 residues. This record belongs to a study of cytomegalovirus exposure and HLA in healthy donors. PCR amplification relied on 60 Vbeta primers (plus 13 Jbeta primers). The data were produced by immunoSEQ multiplex PCR, yet TCRdb's version contains in-frame clones alone and is incomplete. The table includes approximately 170,000 clones, 79% detected once. The J gene is TRBJ2-1, the V gene TRBV7-2, with 9 bases aligning to TRBD2. The clonotype originates from a woman between 50 and 59 years old in good health and CMV-seronegative. The material sequenced was PBMCs. For the CDR3, the DNA is TGTGCCAGCAGCTCTCCGACTAGCGGACCAGGAAATGAGCAGTTCTTC. Translation: CASSSPTSGPGNEQFF.